What follows are 24 T cell receptor beta chains derived from one specimen sequenced in a study of blood T cell repertoires in COVID-19. The method was immunoSEQ multiplex PCR; TCRdb's version includes in-frame clones alone and lacks a portion of them. The repertoire holds tens of thousands of clones, with 75% to 90% as singletons. The sample taken for sequencing was peripheral blood. These TCRs come from an older woman with acute or convalescent COVID-19.

This clone was counted a few times. The chain recombines TRBV4-1 with TRBJ2-3, with D perhaps matching TRBD1 (5 bases). The germline V gene encodes CDR1 MGHRA and CDR2 YSYEKL. V lost 1 base to trimming and J lost 7 bases, with 6 bases between them. The CDR3 is made up of 12 amino acids. The CDR3 DNA reads as TGCGCCAGCAGCCAAGCAGGGTATACGCAGTATTTT. Translation: CASSQAGYTQYF.

The rearrangement uses TRBV2 and TRBJ1-3; possibly TRBD1 for D (6 bases). With 7 bases removed from V and 0 bases from J, the gap between germline ends came to 10 bases. Germline V CDR1 and CDR2: SNHLY, FYNNEI. The CDR3 spans 14 residues. Here the CDR3 DNA reads TGTGCCAGCAAAGGACAGTTCTCTGGAAACACCATATATTTT. Translation: CASKGQFSGNTIYF.

The gene calls are TRBV25-1 and TRBJ2-5; 8 positions agree with TRBD2. This CDR3 contains 15 residues. V was pared by 3 bases and J by 5 bases, with 8 bases of the junction left unmatched. CDR1 is MGHDK, CDR2 SYGVNS, per germline. In DNA form, the CDR3 reads TGTGCCAGCAGTGACCACAGCGGGAGACGGGAGACCCAGTACTTC. Its protein is CASSDHSGRRETQYF.

The rearrangement uses TRBV7-3 and TRBJ1-1, with 8 positions matching TRBD1. CDR1 and CDR2 from the germline V gene are SGHTA and FQGTGA. CDR3 length equals 14 residues. V shed 5 bases, J shed 4 bases, and the junction held 6 bases outside the gene matches. The CDR3 protein is CASSTGQGGTEAFF. The CDR3 nucleotides are TGTGCCAGCAGCACCGGACAGGGCGGCACTGAAGCTTTCTTT.

The genes are TRBV4-2 and TRBJ2-1; D is ambiguous. The V end lost 0 bases, the J end lost 4 bases, and 4 bases lay between the germline ends. Per germline, CDR1 LGHNA and CDR2 YNFKEQ. The CDR3 sequence is 13 residues long. CDR3 coding DNA: TGTGCCAGCAGCCAAGAACAATACAATGAGCAGTTCTTC. Its translation: CASSQEQYNEQFF.

The V gene is TRBV7-9, the J gene TRBJ2-7; TRBD2 might be the D (6 bases). The CDR3 extends over 14 amino acids. Trimming stripped 5 bases from V and 4 bases from J, with 15 bases between. Germline lookup yields CDR1 SEHNR and CDR2 FQNEAQ (reference sequence). The CDR3 DNA reads as TGTGCCAGCAGCGTGGACAAGCGGGCGTACGAGCAGTACTTC. Amino acids: CASSVDKRAYEQYF.

This chain connects TRBV5-1 to TRBJ1-1, with 7 bases aligning to TRBD1. The junction had 7 bases not matched to a gene; V was cut back by 4 bases and J by 7 bases. The V gene's germline CDR1 is SGHRS and CDR2 YFSETQ. The CDR3 runs to 13 residues. The DNA for the CDR3 is TGCGCCAGCAGCCTGACGGGACAGATTGAAGCTTTCTTT. It is translated as CASSLTGQIEAFF.

CDR3 DNA: TGTGCCTGGAGTGTAGGACTAGCGGGAGTACGCGGGGAGCTGTTTTTT. Its protein is CAWSVGLAGVRGELFF. The rearrangement links TRBV30 to TRBJ2-2; 13 bases are a match to TRBD2. V trimming: 0 bases; J trimming: 7 bases; junction bases outside the gene matches: 5. Germline CDR1 is GTSNPN and CDR2 is SVGIG (reference sequence). The CDR3 is 16 residues long.

The chain employs TRBV30 and TRBJ1-5; D is unresolved. Germline-derived CDR1 and CDR2 are GTSNPN and SVGIG (reference sequence). The length of the CDR3 is 13 residues. Trimming removed 0 bases at V and 3 bases at J, with 6 bases between. The CDR3 bases are TGTGCCTGGAGTGTACGGGACAATCAGCCCCAGCATTTT. The encoded protein is CAWSVRDNQPQHF.

This clone was seen just once. The CDR3 protein is CASSSLTSQVSYGYTF. The CDR3 coding sequence is TGTGCCAGCAGTTCGTTAACATCACAGGTTTCCTATGGCTACACCTTC. The J gene is TRBJ1-2, the V gene TRBV6-5, with D tentatively TRBD1 (5 bases). Trimming took off 4 bases at V and 4 bases at J, with 19 bases between the two ends. CDR3 length: 16 residues. Germline values: CDR1 MNHEY, CDR2 SVGAGI.

This clone was seen a few times. The chain recombines TRBV3-1 (or the pseudogene TRBV3-2) with TRBJ1-1; D call uncertain. This CDR3 contains 17 residues. From germline, CDR1 is LGHDT and CDR2 YNNKEL (reference sequence). V was pared by 1 base and J by 4 bases, with 19 bases between. The chain's CDR3 is CASSQGGLLRAGTEAFF. The CDR3 DNA follows: TGTGCCAGCAGCCAAGGTGGTCTTCTAAGGGCGGGCACTGAAGCTTTCTTT.

CDR3 DNA: TGTGCCTGGAGTAAGGGGTCGGGTGGGGGGATCATTCAGTACTTC. The encoded protein is CAWSKGSGGGIIQYF. The chain joins TRBV30 to TRBJ2-4, with D maybe TRBD2 (6 bases). The CDR3 totals 15 residues. V lost 2 bases and J lost 9, with 20 bases in between. Germline V gives CDR1 GTSNPN, CDR2 SVGIG (reference sequence).

This sequence joins TRBV28 and TRBJ2-2, with 7 nucleotides matching TRBD2. V shed 6 bases and J 0 bases; nucleotides not matched to a gene: 10. Germline-derived CDR1 and CDR2 are MDHEN and SYDVKM. The CDR3 sequence is 17 residues long. This CDR3 is CASSPRLAGANTGELFF. DNA of the CDR3: TGTGCCAGCAGCCCTAGACTAGCCGGCGCGAACACCGGGGAGCTGTTTTTT.

This rearrangement joins TRBV3-1 (or the pseudogene TRBV3-2) to TRBJ2-2; the match to TRBD1 covers 7 bases. This CDR3 comprises 17 residues. Germline values: CDR1 LGHDT, CDR2 YNNKEL (reference sequence). The V gene end was trimmed by 0 bases and the J gene end by 1 base; junction bases not matched to a gene: 5. CDR3 in DNA: TGTGCCAGCAGCCAAGAGGGATGGGACAGGAACACCGGGGAGCTGTTTTTT. This codes for CASSQEGWDRNTGELFF.

The chain has TRBV9 and TRBJ2-7; tentatively, D is TRBD1 (5 bases). CDR1 SGDLS and CDR2 YYNGEE come from the germline V gene. The CDR3 contains 12 residues. Deletions cut 4 bases from V and 3 bases from J, with 8 bases between. The CDR3 here is CASSPGFYEQYF. The CDR3 region has the DNA TGTGCCAGCAGCCCAGGGTTCTACGAGCAGTACTTC.

The rearrangement uses TRBV19 and TRBJ1-5; no reliable D call. V was cut by 4 bases and J by 2 bases, with 9 bases left in between. The CDR3 is made up of 14 amino acids. In germline, CDR1 is LNHDA, CDR2 SQIVND (reference sequence). The CDR3 spells CASSSTRGNQPQHF. The CDR3 nucleotides are TGTGCCAGTAGTAGCACTCGGGGCAATCAGCCCCAGCATTTT.

The chain joins TRBV19 to TRBJ2-2, with D tentatively TRBD1 (6 bases). The V end was cut by 5 bases, the J end by 3 bases, with 13 bases between. The germline V gene has CDR1 LNHDA and CDR2 SQIVND (reference sequence). CDR3 length equals 15 residues. The DNA of the CDR3 is TGTGCCAGTAGTTTATGGGGGCAGGACACCGGGGAGCTGTTTTTT. It codes for CASSLWGQDTGELFF. The whole variable domain, filled in from reference TRBV19 and TRBJ2-2, reads DGGITQSPKYLFRKEGQNVTLSCEQNLNHDAMYWYRQDPGQGLRLIYYSQIVNDFQKGDIAEGYSVSREKKESFPLTVTSAQKNPTAFYLCASSLWGQDTGELFFGEGSRLTVL.

The chain joins TRBV7-8 to TRBJ1-1; 8 nucleotides line up with TRBD1. The CDR3 consists of 16 residues. Germline CDR1 reads SGHVS; CDR2 reads FQNEAQ. Unmatched junction bases numbered 5, after V lost 1 base and J lost 1 base. CDR3 bases: TGTGCCAGCAGCTTAGTTAGAGACAGGGGGAACACTGAAGCTTTCTTT. Protein product: CASSLVRDRGNTEAFF.

This chain connects TRBV30 to TRBJ2-7; D remains ambiguous. Germline CDR1 reads GTSNPN; CDR2 reads SVGIG (reference sequence). There are 13 residues in the CDR3. With 0 bases removed from V and 5 bases from J, the gap between germline ends came to 11 bases. CDR3 protein: CAWSVRNEHEQYF. DNA of the CDR3: TGTGCCTGGAGTGTACGAAATGAGCACGAGCAGTACTTC.

The chain joins TRBV10-3 to TRBJ2-1; TRBD2 matches 12 bases. The J segment lost 6 bases and the V segment lost 1 base, leaving 7 bases of the junction unmatched. Germline lookup yields CDR1 ENHRY and CDR2 SYGVKD. The CDR3 runs 17 residues. CDR3: CAISEWTSGTSSNEQFF. CDR3 nucleotide sequence: TGTGCCATCAGTGAGTGGACTAGCGGGACGTCGAGCAATGAGCAGTTCTTC.

This chain uses TRBV28 with TRBJ2-5, with 9 bases that match TRBD1. Germline V gene sequence: CDR1 MDHEN, CDR2 SYDVKM. The V gene end was trimmed by 4 bases and the J gene end by 12 bases; junction bases not matched to a gene: 12. The CDR3 loop spans 14 amino acids. As DNA, the CDR3 is TGTGCCAGCAGTTCCCCGGGACAGGGCCCCTTCGAGTACTTC. It encodes CASSSPGQGPFEYF.

The chain carries TRBV6-1 and TRBJ2-4; D ambiguous. The CDR3 extends over 14 amino acids. CDR1 and CDR2 (germline): MNHNS, SASEGT. The V gene lost 0 bases and the J gene lost 5 bases, with 8 bases spanning the gap. The CDR3 coding sequence is TGTGCCAGCAGTGAAGCGCTTCAGGAAAACATTCAGTACTTC. Translating it yields CASSEALQENIQYF.

The genes are TRBV3-1 (or the pseudogene TRBV3-2) and TRBJ2-7; D possibly corresponds to TRBD2 (6 bases). Trimming took off 4 bases at V and 6 bases at J, with 25 bases between the two ends. Germline CDR1 reads LGHDT; CDR2 reads YNNKEL (reference sequence). The CDR3 runs to 17 residues. CDR3 loop: CASSLPQSAGKRSEQYF. As DNA, the CDR3 is TGTGCCAGCAGCCTCCCCCAAAGCGCGGGGAAACGCTCCGAGCAGTACTTC.

The J gene is TRBJ1-5, the V gene TRBV30; the D gene is possibly TRBD1 (6 bases). The CDR3 totals 14 residues. Germline V gives CDR1 GTSNPN, CDR2 SVGIG (reference sequence). Deletions cut 6 bases from V and 6 bases from J, with 18 bases between. The CDR3 is CACTGHRGTQPQHF. CDR3 bases: TGTGCCTGTACGGGACACCGAGGGACTCAGCCCCAGCATTTT.